This T cell receptor (beta chain) emerged from a study of control samples from healthy donors and cancer patients. Measured with immunoSEQ multiplex PCR; TCRdb has only the in-frame clones, and not every one. The table lists around 100,000 clones, 88% of them singletons. The CDR3 loop spans 15 amino acids. The germline V gene has CDR1 LNHDA and CDR2 SQIVND (reference sequence). V gave up 3 bases and J gave up 1 base, with 12 bases separating them. The receptor was derived from a man aged 25 to 45 in good health. Input material: blood. The chain recombines TRBV19 with TRBJ2-5; no clear D gene. CDR3 in amino acids: CASSIRSAPQETQYF. The CDR3 DNA follows: TGTGCCAGTAGTATTCGAAGCGCCCCCCAAGAGACCCAGTACTTC. Using reference TRBV19 and TRBJ2-5 for the parts outside the CDR3, the full variable domain is DGGITQSPKYLFRKEGQNVTLSCEQNLNHDAMYWYRQDPGQGLRLIYYSQIVNDFQKGDIAEGYSVSREKKESFPLTVTSAQKNPTAFYLCASSIRSAPQETQYFGPGTRLLVL.